This T cell receptor (beta chain) was documented in a study of T cells in Graves' hyperthyroidism and ophthalmopathy. Amplification of TCR beta CDR3 regions was performed using RNA transcripts as template. Carried out on the TCR CDR3, a first-round RT-PCR used the HTBI primer set. MiXCR, run by TCRdb on the multiplex PCR reads, gives a single entry per CDR3 protein. The sample carries 300,000 to 400,000 distinct CDR3 sequences, about 18% recorded once. Germline V lookup: CDR1 WSHSY, CDR2 SAAADI. Between the trimmed V and J ends, which lost 8 bases and 0 bases, there was a span of 13 bases. CDR3 length: 14 residues.

The sequence was collected from a woman aged 45-59 years with Graves' hyperthyroidism. The sequenced material came from blood. The chain uses TRBV10-2 and TRBJ2-5, with a weak D call TRBD1 (6 bases). CDR3 sequence (DNA): TGCGCCAGCCGGGACACCAAGTACCAAGAGACCCAGTACTTC. It codes for CASRDTKYQETQYF.